This TCR beta chain was identified in a study of T cell responses to AZD1222 COVID-19 vaccine. Concerning this clone: Its antigen is as yet unknown.

TCRdb's copy holds only in-frame clones and misses some; the assay was immunoSEQ multiplex PCR. The sample lists approximately 150,000 clones; more than 70% were seen once. The germline gives CDR1 SGHDT, CDR2 YYEEEE. CDR3 size: 13 residues. Trimming stripped 7 bases from V and 0 bases from J, with 11 bases between. General study findings and limits: Increases in Spike-specific TCR breadth and depth were seen after two AZD1222 doses.

The chain joins TRBV5-6 to TRBJ2-7, with a tentative D call TRBD1 (5 bases). The sequenced sample was peripheral blood, obtained on day 0 of AZD1222 vaccination. This clonotype originated in an adult in good health. This CDR3 reads CASYSRASYEQYF. The CDR3 DNA follows: TGTGCCAGCTACTCCAGGGCCTCCTACGAGCAGTACTTC.